Listed here are 20 T cell receptor beta chains from one sample, sequenced in a study of T cell responses to AZD1222 COVID-19 vaccine (dated by TCRdb to about 2021). This specimen's time point label, per the study, means: baseline before first vaccination. Libraries were prepared through the immunoSEQ multiplex PCR assay. TCRdb took this table from immuneACCESS and kept in-frame rearrangements with V and J called. Such tables lack part of the clones; where checked against another copy, unresolved V genes explain under half of the gap, and the rest is unexplained. The sample contains 170,000 or so clones, about nine tenths of them found a single time. Of the sample, about 3% falls within the top ten clones. This specimen consisted of peripheral blood, obtained on day 0 of AZD1222 vaccination. These receptors were obtained from an adult in good health.

This chain links TRBV11-3 with TRBJ2-1, with D perhaps matching TRBD1 (5 bases). The germline gives CDR1 SGHNT, CDR2 YENEEA. The V end was cut by 8 bases, the J end by 7 bases, with 15 bases between. This CDR3 has 13 residues. This CDR3 reads CASAETVLNEQFF. The CDR3 DNA is TGTGCCAGCGCGGAGACAGTTCTAAATGAGCAGTTCTTC.

This clone is a singleton in its sample. The J gene is TRBJ1-5, the V gene TRBV24-1; TRBD1 might be the D (6 bases). V was trimmed by 4 bases and J by 5 bases, leaving 11 bases between them. Germline CDR1 KGHDR, CDR2 SFDVKD. This CDR3 region has 14 residues. CDR3: CATSERDTDQPQHF. The CDR3 bases are TGTGCCACCAGTGAACGGGACACCGATCAGCCCCAGCATTTT.

The rearrangement uses TRBV4-1 and TRBJ1-1, with TRBD1 matching over 8 bases. The length of the CDR3 is 15 residues. After removal of 4 bases from V and 0 bases from J, the junction contained 4 bases not matched to a gene. The germline V gene has CDR1 MGHRA and CDR2 YSYEKL. The CDR3 loop is CASSPRQGMNTEAFF. As DNA, the CDR3 is TGCGCCAGCAGCCCCCGACAGGGGATGAACACTGAAGCTTTCTTT.

This sequence joins TRBV7-9 and TRBJ1-2, with D uncertain. Trimming left V 3 bases short and J 4 bases short, with 9 bases between. CDR3 length equals 13 residues. CDR1 and CDR2 from the germline V gene are SEHNR and FQNEAQ (reference sequence). The DNA for the CDR3 is TGTGCCAGCAGCTTTCGGATCTCCTATGGCTACACCTTC. Translating gives CASSFRISYGYTF.

The J gene is TRBJ1-5, the V gene TRBV5-1; 9 positions match TRBD1. CDR3 length: 13 amino acids. Germline lookup yields CDR1 SGHRS and CDR2 YFSETQ. Losses at the gene ends were 3 bases for V and 6 bases for J; bases not matched to a gene: 1. The CDR3 reads CASSSTGGQPQHF. The CDR3, as DNA: TGCGCCAGCAGCTCGACAGGGGGTCAGCCCCAGCATTTT. The whole variable domain, filled in from reference TRBV5-1 and TRBJ1-5, reads KAGVTQTPRYLIKTRGQQVTLSCSPISGHRSVSWYQQTPGQGLQFLFEYFSETQRNKGNFPGRFSGRQFSNSRSEMNVSTLELGDSALYLCASSSTGGQPQHFGDGTRLSIL.

V usage is TRBV27 and J usage is TRBJ2-7; 9 bases map to TRBD1. With 3 bases clipped from V and 3 bases from J, the junction kept 0 bases outside the gene matches. Germline CDR1 reads MNHEY; CDR2 reads SMNVEV (reference sequence). The CDR3 is made up of 13 amino acids. The CDR3 coding sequence is TGTGCCAGCAGTTTGGACAGGGGCTACGAGCAGTACTTC. Translating it yields CASSLDRGYEQYF.

As DNA, the CDR3 is TGTGCCAGTAGTAGGGTACGAGGGGATCAGCCCCAGCATTTT. Translation gives CASSRVRGDQPQHF. The chain has TRBV19 and TRBJ1-5, with a tentative D call TRBD1 (5 bases). V was clipped by 4 bases and J by 5 bases, with 12 bases between them. There are 14 residues in the CDR3. The germline gives CDR1 LNHDA, CDR2 SQIVND (reference sequence).

The chain employs TRBV11-3 and TRBJ2-2; the match to TRBD1 covers 7 bases. Per germline, CDR1 SGHNT and CDR2 YENEEA. The CDR3 is made up of 14 amino acids. Trimming took 5 bases from V and 4 from J; bases not matched to a gene: 4. DNA for the CDR3: TGTGCCAGCAGCCCGGGACAGACCACCGGGGAGCTGTTTTTT. It is translated as CASSPGQTTGELFF.

The rearrangement links TRBV27 to TRBJ2-6; D gene ambiguous. This CDR3 has 17 amino acids. Germline CDR1 and CDR2: MNHEY and SMNVEV (reference sequence). Trimming stripped 6 bases from V and 0 bases from J, with 15 bases between. DNA of the CDR3: TGTGCCAGCAGCCAAACCCTTCAACGCTCTGGGGCCAACGTCCTGACTTTC. It yields the protein CASSQTLQRSGANVLTF.

V gene TRBV7-9 combines with J gene TRBJ2-1; D call uncertain. This CDR3 contains 16 residues. V was shortened by 2 bases and J by 4 bases, with 15 bases between the two germline ends. The germline gives CDR1 SEHNR, CDR2 FQNEAQ (reference sequence). The DNA of the CDR3 is TGTGCCAGCAGCTTAAGCGAATCTTCATATTACAATGAGCAGTTCTTC. It codes for CASSLSESSYYNEQFF.

This clone was observed once. The chain couples TRBV27 to TRBJ2-7; D assignment may be TRBD1 or TRBD2 (5 bases each). This CDR3 has 13 amino acids. V dropped 10 bases and J dropped 4 bases, with 17 bases sitting between them. Germline V gene data show CDR1 as MNHEY and CDR2 as SMNVEV (reference sequence). The CDR3 sequence: CATSGGTTYEQYF. As DNA, the CDR3 is TGTGCCACTTCTGGGGGAACGACTTACGAGCAGTACTTC.

J is TRBJ1-6 and V is TRBV2; 7 bases agree with TRBD1. Germline V lookup: CDR1 SNHLY, CDR2 FYNNEI. Trimming at V came to 6 bases and at J to 6 bases, leaving 8 bases not matched to a gene. The CDR3 covers 15 residues. CDR3 nucleotides: TGTGCCAGCAGGATCGAGGGGGCAGGTAATTCACCCCTCCACTTT. It is translated as CASRIEGAGNSPLHF.

The genes are TRBV7-9 and TRBJ1-5, with D possibly matching TRBD1 (5 bases). CDR1 SEHNR and CDR2 FQNEAQ come from the germline V gene (reference sequence). CDR3 length: 13 amino acids. V dropped 5 bases and J dropped 4 bases, with 9 bases sitting between them. CDR3 in DNA: TGTGCCAGCAGCCGGCGGGGGAATCAGCCCCAGCATTTT. Amino acid sequence: CASSRRGNQPQHF.

This chain uses TRBV10-2 with TRBJ2-7; 8 positions agree with TRBD1. CDR1 is WSHSY, CDR2 SAAADI, per germline. V lost 6 bases and J lost 0; bases outside the gene matches: 4. This CDR3 region has 14 residues. CDR3 protein: CASRDRAYSYEQYF. DNA of the CDR3: TGCGCCAGCAGGGACAGGGCCTACTCCTACGAGCAGTACTTC.

V is TRBV5-1 and J is TRBJ2-5; the D call may be TRBD1 or TRBD2 (5 bases each). V lost 3 bases, J lost 4 bases, and 19 bases lay in between. The CDR3 consists of 16 residues. The germline CDR1 and CDR2 sequences are SGHRS and YFSETQ. The CDR3 sequence is CASSSRTAGGGETQYF. For the CDR3, the DNA is TGCGCCAGCAGCTCCCGGACTGCTGGGGGTGGAGAGACCCAGTACTTC.

The chain couples TRBV19 to TRBJ2-7, with a tentative D call TRBD1 (7 bases). The CDR3 has 16 residues. Germline assignment: CDR1 LNHDA and CDR2 SQIVND (reference sequence). The V end lost 5 bases, the J end lost 4 bases, and 21 bases lay between the germline ends. This CDR3 is CASSSRGQVREYEQYF. CDR3 nucleotides: TGTGCCAGTAGTTCACGCGGACAGGTTCGGGAGTACGAGCAGTACTTC.

CDR3 loop: CASSRAGDWDNEQFF. CDR3 coding DNA: TGCGCCAGCAGCCGAGCGGGAGACTGGGACAATGAGCAGTTCTTC. V is TRBV5-1 and J is TRBJ2-1, with 8 bases aligning to TRBD2. The trim removed 4 bases at V and 5 bases at J, leaving 8 bases unmatched. Germline V gene lookup returns CDR1 SGHRS and CDR2 YFSETQ. This CDR3 region has 15 residues.

The V gene is TRBV11-2, the J gene TRBJ1-3, with a tentative D call TRBD1 (5 bases). CDR1 is SGHAT and CDR2 is FQNNGV in the germline V gene. CDR3 size: 15 residues. With 3 bases removed from V and 0 bases from J, the gap between germline ends came to 9 bases. The CDR3 DNA follows: TGTGCCAGCAGCTTGGGGACGAGCTCTGGAAACACCATATATTTT. It is translated as CASSLGTSSGNTIYF.

The rearrangement uses TRBV28 and TRBJ1-1; 7 positions agree with TRBD1. The germline gives CDR1 MDHEN, CDR2 SYDVKM. The V segment lost 6 bases and the J segment 4 bases; nucleotides outside the gene matches: 8. CDR3 length: 14 amino acids. CDR3 sequence reads: CASSLTGRVTEAFF. CDR3 nucleotides: TGTGCCAGCAGCTTGACAGGGAGGGTCACTGAAGCTTTCTTT.

The chain recombines TRBV20-1 with TRBJ1-2; a weak D match, TRBD1 (5 bases). Per the germline V gene, CDR1 is DFQATT and CDR2 is SNEGSKA (reference sequence). V shed 3 bases and J shed 4 bases, with 21 bases lying between them. This CDR3 contains 16 residues. DNA of the CDR3: TGCAGTGCTAGTACGACAGCGGGAGGCGGGGTCTATGGCTACACCTTC. It is translated as CSASTTAGGGVYGYTF.